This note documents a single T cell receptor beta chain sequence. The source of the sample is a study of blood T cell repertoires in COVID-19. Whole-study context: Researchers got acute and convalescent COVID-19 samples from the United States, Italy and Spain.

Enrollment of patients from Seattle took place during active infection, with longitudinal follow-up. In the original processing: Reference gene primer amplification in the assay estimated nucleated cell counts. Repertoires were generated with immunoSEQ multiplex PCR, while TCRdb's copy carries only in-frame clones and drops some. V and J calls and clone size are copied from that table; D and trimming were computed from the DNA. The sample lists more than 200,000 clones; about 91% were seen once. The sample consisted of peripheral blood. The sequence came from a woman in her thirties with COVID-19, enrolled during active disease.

The CDR3 DNA is TGCAGCGTTGAAAGACAGGGGTTAGGGACCCAGTACTTC. Translating it yields CSVERQGLGTQYF. This chain uses TRBV29-1 with TRBJ2-5, with 8 bases identical to TRBD1. V was clipped by 2 bases and J by 7 bases; unmatched bases: 6. This CDR3 has 13 amino acids. CDR1 is SQVTM, CDR2 ANQGSEA, per germline.